This is a list of T cell receptor beta chains from one sample in a study of blood T cells in healthy people across ages. Via MiXCR, TCRdb re-called the 5' RACE reads, giving one row per CDR3 protein. The repertoire holds approximately 780,000 distinct CDR3 sequences, with about 26% as singletons. These data were likewise used in another study, on T cells of mothers and their children.

The sequenced sample was blood. These receptors were taken from a boy under 18 in good health. Each CDR3 is given with its conserved first and last residue. D genes are given only for firm matches. The listing skips clone size in some rows; elsewhere it reads once, few, many or a size class.

j_gene: TRBJ2-3; abundance: -; d_gene: -; v_gene: TRBV29-1; CDR3nt: TGCAGCGTTGATGGTGTCGGGAACACAGATACGCAGTATTTT; CDR3aa: CSVDGVGNTDTQYF
j_gene: TRBJ2-7; abundance: -; d_gene: TRBD2; v_gene: TRBV5-1; CDR3nt: TGCGCCAGCAGCTTGAATTCTGGGACTAGCCCTGCCTACGAGCAGTACTTC; CDR3aa: CASSLNSGTSPAYEQYF
j_gene: TRBJ2-7; abundance: -; d_gene: -; v_gene: TRBV7-3; CDR3nt: TGTGCCAGCAGCTTAAAGAACGGGAAGAGCTCCTACGAGCAATACTTC; CDR3aa: CASSLKNGKSSYEQYF
j_gene: TRBJ2-7; abundance: few; d_gene: -; v_gene: TRBV27; CDR3nt: TGTGCCAGCAGCCGTTGGGGGGTCCGTAACGAGCAGTACTTC; CDR3aa: CASSRWGVRNEQYF
j_gene: TRBJ1-1; abundance: -; d_gene: -; v_gene: TRBV19; CDR3nt: TGTGCCAGTAGTCGGTGGGGTAGGGACGCTTTCTTT; CDR3aa: CASSRWGRDAFF
j_gene: TRBJ1-2; abundance: many; d_gene: -; v_gene: TRBV6-6; CDR3nt: TGTGCCAGCAGTTACTCGGGCAAGGAAGGCTACACCTTC; CDR3aa: CASSYSGKEGYTF
j_gene: TRBJ2-3; abundance: -; d_gene: TRBD2; v_gene: TRBV12-3/TRBV12-4; CDR3nt: TGTGCCAGCAGTCCGTCCGGGACTAGCGGGGTCCGCACAGATACGCAGTATTTT; CDR3aa: CASSPSGTSGVRTDTQYF
j_gene: TRBJ1-4; abundance: -; d_gene: -; v_gene: TRBV20-1; CDR3nt: TGCAGTGCCGGCGGGGGGGCTGGTGAAAAACTGTTTTTT; CDR3aa: CSAGGGAGEKLFF
j_gene: TRBJ2-7; abundance: once; d_gene: -; v_gene: TRBV5-1; CDR3nt: TGCGCCAGCAGCTCGCCACGCGCCGCAGACAGGTCAAGCTCCTACGAGCAGTACTTC; CDR3aa: CASSSPRAADRSSSYEQYF
j_gene: TRBJ1-2; abundance: few; d_gene: TRBD1; v_gene: TRBV24-1; CDR3nt: TGTGCCACCTCCTCAGGGGGCGGCTACACCTTC; CDR3aa: CATSSGGGYTF
j_gene: TRBJ2-4; abundance: -; d_gene: -; v_gene: TRBV7-2; CDR3nt: TGTGCCAGCAGCTTAGCCAGGAGGGGGCTGGAAAACATTCAGTACTTC; CDR3aa: CASSLARRGLENIQYF
j_gene: TRBJ2-1; abundance: few; d_gene: -; v_gene: TRBV20-1; CDR3nt: TGCAGTGCAGAAACACACGAGCGAAATGAGCAGTTCTTC; CDR3aa: CSAETHERNEQFF
j_gene: TRBJ1-3; abundance: -; d_gene: -; v_gene: TRBV20-1; CDR3nt: TGCAGTGCTAAAGTTGGAAATACCATATATTTT; CDR3aa: CSAKVGNTIYF
j_gene: TRBJ2-4; abundance: few; d_gene: -; v_gene: TRBV7-3; CDR3nt: TGTGCCAGCAGCTCCCGGGGCCTGGGGGACATTCAGTACTTC; CDR3aa: CASSSRGLGDIQYF
j_gene: TRBJ2-1; abundance: -; d_gene: -; v_gene: TRBV19; CDR3nt: TGTGCCAGTAGTATAGTTCCAGGGGCCTACAATGAGCAGTTCTTC; CDR3aa: CASSIVPGAYNEQFF
j_gene: TRBJ2-5; abundance: few; d_gene: -; v_gene: TRBV12-3/TRBV12-4; CDR3nt: TGTGCCAGCAGTCCTCCTGGGGGGCACCAAGAGACCCAGTACTTC; CDR3aa: CASSPPGGHQETQYF
j_gene: TRBJ2-4; abundance: many; d_gene: -; v_gene: TRBV12-3/TRBV12-4; CDR3nt: TGTGCCAGCAGTTCTGGCATTCAGTACTTC; CDR3aa: CASSSGIQYF
j_gene: TRBJ1-1; abundance: -; d_gene: -; v_gene: TRBV5-1; CDR3nt: TGCGCCAGCAGCTTGGGGAGAGTCACTGAAGCTTTCTTT; CDR3aa: CASSLGRVTEAFF
j_gene: TRBJ2-2; abundance: -; d_gene: -; v_gene: TRBV7-9; CDR3nt: TGTGCCAGCAGCTCGGCCTACACCGGGGAGCTGTTTTTT; CDR3aa: CASSSAYTGELFF
j_gene: TRBJ1-3; abundance: -; d_gene: TRBD1; v_gene: TRBV20-1; CDR3nt: TGCAGTGCTAGCCCCGCGACAGGGGCAAACACCATATATTTT; CDR3aa: CSASPATGANTIYF
j_gene: TRBJ2-5; abundance: few; d_gene: TRBD2; v_gene: TRBV9; CDR3nt: TGTGCCAGCAGCGGGAGCGGGGCCTTTGGGAAAGAGACCCAGTACTTC; CDR3aa: CASSGSGAFGKETQYF